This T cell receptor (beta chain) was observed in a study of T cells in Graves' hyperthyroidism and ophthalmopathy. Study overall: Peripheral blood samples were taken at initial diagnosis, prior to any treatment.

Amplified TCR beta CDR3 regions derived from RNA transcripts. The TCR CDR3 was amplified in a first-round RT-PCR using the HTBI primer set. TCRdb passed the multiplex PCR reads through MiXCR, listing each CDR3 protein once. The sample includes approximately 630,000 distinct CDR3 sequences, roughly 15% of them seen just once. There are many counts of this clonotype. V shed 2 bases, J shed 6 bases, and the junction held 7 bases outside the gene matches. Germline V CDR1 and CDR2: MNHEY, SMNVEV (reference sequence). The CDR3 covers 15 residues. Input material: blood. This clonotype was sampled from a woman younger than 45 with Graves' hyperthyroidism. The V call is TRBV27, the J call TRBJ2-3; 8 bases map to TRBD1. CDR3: CASSLRQGAGDTQYF. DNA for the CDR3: TGTGCCAGCAGTTTACGGCAGGGGGCGGGGGATACGCAGTATTTT.